Each of the 17 T cell receptor beta chains below was sequenced from the same sample in a study of post-analysis software for immune sequencing data. These receptors lack a known antigen. Regarding the study as a whole: A few TRBV segments occurring more often in patients than controls included TRBV5-6, TRBV5-1 and TRBV20-1.

The TCR beta cDNA libraries contained unique molecular identifiers. One entry per CDR3 protein, called by TCRdb with MiXCR from the PCR reads. The table shows about 380,000 distinct CDR3 sequences, with 30% to 45% occurring only once. Sequenced input: blood. These receptors were taken from a girl aged 5-17 years with multiple sclerosis.

This chain links TRBV11-2 with TRBJ2-5, with TRBD2 identical over 11 bases. Trimming removed 4 bases from V and 4 bases from J; junction bases left unmatched: 5. The germline gives CDR1 SGHAT, CDR2 FQNNGV. The CDR3 is made up of 15 amino acids. Here the CDR3 DNA reads TGTGCCAGCAGCTCTAGCGGGGGGATAGGAGAGACCCAGTACTTC. Translating it yields CASSSSGGIGETQYF.

The chain carries TRBV4-3 and TRBJ1-2; possible D gene TRBD1, 6 bases. This CDR3 has 16 residues. Germline assignment: CDR1 LGHNA and CDR2 YSLEER. Trimming took 0 bases from V and 3 from J, leaving 14 bases between them. The CDR3 DNA follows: TGCGCCAGCAGCCAAGAGTCTTGGGGGCGAGACTATGGCTACACCTTC. As protein: CASSQESWGRDYGYTF.

V is TRBV12-3 or TRBV12-4 and J is TRBJ2-3; the match to TRBD1 covers 10 bases. Trimming at V came to 5 bases and at J to 2 bases, leaving 10 bases not matched to a gene. The CDR3 runs 17 residues. The CDR3 is CASSPGTGASSTDTQYF. In DNA, the CDR3 is TGTGCCAGCAGTCCAGGGACAGGGGCCTCCTCCACAGATACGCAGTATTTT.

This clonotype showed up just a few times. The rearrangement joins TRBV20-1 to TRBJ1-5, with a tentative D call TRBD1 (5 bases). The V gene's germline CDR1 is DFQATT and CDR2 SNEGSKA (reference sequence). Trimming stripped 0 bases from V and 2 bases from J, with 17 bases between. The CDR3 is 17 amino acids. The CDR3 nucleotides are TGCAGTGCTAGAGATAAAACGCGGGGGGGAGGCAATCAGCCCCAGCATTTT. Amino acids: CSARDKTRGGGNQPQHF.

The V gene is TRBV7-2, the J gene TRBJ2-4; 7 nucleotides agree with TRBD2. The CDR3 sequence is 16 residues long. V lost 1 base and J lost 7; bases outside the gene matches: 10. Germline V gives CDR1 SGHTA, CDR2 FQGNSA. CDR3 bases: TGTGCCAGCAGCTTAGGTTTCGGGCAGGGAGGGAACATTCAGTACTTC. Its protein product is CASSLGFGQGGNIQYF.

The chain employs TRBV3-1 and TRBJ2-1, with TRBD1 as a possible D gene (5 bases). V lost 4 bases and J 6 bases, leaving 19 bases between the germline ends. There are 16 residues in the CDR3. The germline V gene encodes CDR1 LGHDT and CDR2 YNNKEL (reference sequence). Here the CDR3 DNA reads TGTGCCAGCAGCCCGCGGTCGATGGGGCCTGGCAATGAGCAGTTCTTC. It codes for CASSPRSMGPGNEQFF.

This clonotype was counted only a few times. The chain links TRBV21-1 to TRBJ1-5; the table's D call, TRBD1, was not checked against the DNA. TRBV21-1 is designated a pseudogene. The CDR3 runs to 16 residues. DNA of the CDR3: TGTGCCAGCAGTCTAATACATAAACAGGTCAATCAGCCCCAGCATTTT. Its translation is CASSLIHKQVNQPQHF.

The DNA of the CDR3 is TGTGCCAGCAGCCCCGAAGGATTATCTGAGACCCAGTACTTC. Translation: CASSPEGLSETQYF. The chain combines TRBV9 with TRBJ2-5; D gene unclear. The V end was cut by 4 bases, the J end by 5 bases, with 15 bases between. Germline V gene sequence: CDR1 SGDLS, CDR2 YYNGEE. The CDR3 runs to 14 residues.

This clonotype has only a few counts. The chain combines TRBV7-8 with TRBJ1-5, with a possible D match to TRBD1 (6 bases). Trimming took off 4 bases at V and 6 bases at J, with 16 bases between the two ends. Per the germline V gene, CDR1 is SGHVS and CDR2 is FQNEAQ. CDR3 size: 15 residues. The CDR3 loop reads CASSSTGSITQPQHF. The CDR3, as DNA: TGTGCCAGCAGCTCGACAGGTTCGATTACTCAGCCCCAGCATTTT.

This chain connects TRBV3-1 to TRBJ1-1, with D perhaps TRBD1 (6 bases). The CDR3 runs to 14 residues. Looked up from germline, CDR1 is LGHDT and CDR2 is YNNKEL (reference sequence). The germline V and J ends were trimmed by 4 bases and 0 bases, with 9 bases remaining between them. The CDR3 region is CASSRGQLNTEAFF. The CDR3 bases are TGTGCCAGCAGCCGAGGACAGTTGAACACTGAAGCTTTCTTT.

This chain joins TRBV20-1 and TRBJ2-7; a weak D match, TRBD1 (5 bases). V was pared by 0 bases and J by 6 bases, with 21 bases between. The CDR3 is 16 residues long. Germline V lookup: CDR1 DFQATT, CDR2 SNEGSKA (reference sequence). The CDR3 reads CSAREPLAGKIREQYF. The DNA of the CDR3 is TGCAGTGCTAGAGAACCCCTTGCAGGGAAAATACGCGAGCAGTACTTC.

This clonotype was observed once. The chain uses TRBV4-3 and TRBJ1-1, with D unclear. The V gene's germline CDR1 is LGHNA and CDR2 YSLEER. This CDR3 is 15 amino acids long. Trimming removed 4 bases at V and 3 bases at J, with 15 bases between. CDR3 bases: TGCGCCAGCAGCCGGGTCCCCAAGGGAGACACTGAAGCTTTCTTT. Protein product: CASSRVPKGDTEAFF.

The chain combines TRBV12-3 or TRBV12-4 with TRBJ1-2; D ambiguous. V lost 3 bases, J lost 7 bases, and 12 bases lay in between. This CDR3 has 13 amino acids. This CDR3 reads CASSFPLTGGYTF. CDR3 in DNA: TGTGCCAGCAGTTTTCCCCTAACGGGTGGCTACACCTTC.

The V call is TRBV7-8, the J call TRBJ1-1; D gene ambiguous. This CDR3 has 14 residues. Germline values: CDR1 SGHVS, CDR2 FQNEAQ. V lost 5 bases and J 5 bases, leaving 15 bases between the germline ends. The CDR3 nucleotides read TGTGCCAGCAGCGCCCTCGTTGGGTTGACTGAAGCTTTCTTT. Its translation is CASSALVGLTEAFF.

This clonotype was counted a few times. The chain is built from TRBV28 and TRBJ2-3, with D tentatively TRBD1 (5 bases). Germline V gives CDR1 MDHEN, CDR2 SYDVKM. The CDR3 consists of 17 residues. V gave up 1 base and J gave up 4 bases, with 18 bases separating them. The CDR3 reads CASSLFGFQGGPDTQYF. The CDR3 nucleotides are TGTGCCAGCAGTTTATTTGGCTTTCAGGGCGGCCCAGATACGCAGTATTTT.

This chain links TRBV6-6 with TRBJ2-3; D may be TRBD1 (6 bases). The CDR3 is 15 residues long. Deletions cut 2 bases from V and 1 base from J, with 10 bases between. Germline V gene sequence: CDR1 MNHNY, CDR2 SVGAGI (reference sequence). The CDR3 nucleotides are TGTGCCAGCAGTTACGGGCGGACAGGCACAGATACGCAGTATTTT. Encoded protein: CASSYGRTGTDTQYF.

This chain links TRBV6-2 or TRBV6-3 with TRBJ1-5; TRBD1 aligns across 9 bases. CDR1 and CDR2 from the germline V gene are MNHEY and SVGEGT. The V and J ends lost 1 base and 4 bases, in that order; junction bases with no gene match: 8. This CDR3 has 17 amino acids. The CDR3 reads CASSYLVGTGINQPQHF. DNA for the CDR3: TGTGCCAGCAGTTACTTAGTCGGGACAGGGATTAATCAGCCCCAGCATTTT.